These 7 T cell receptor beta chains originate from one sample sequenced in a study of patients and donors after allogeneic stem cell transplantation. In TCRdb, the RT-PCR reads were re-called with MiXCR into one record per CDR3 protein. This table has approximately 200,000 distinct CDR3 sequences, around two fifths appearing once. The material sequenced was blood, either unsorted or a sorted T cell fraction (not recorded which). These receptors were taken from a human donor who was either an allogeneic HSCT recipient or a stem cell or donor lymphocyte infusion donor (not recorded which). It is not recorded whose cells these are; they may come from a transplant donor.

The chain recombines TRBV7-7 with TRBJ2-3, with D possibly matching TRBD1 (5 bases). V was cut by 6 bases and J by 1 base, with 11 bases left in between. Germline CDR1 and CDR2: SSHAT and FNYEAQ (reference sequence). This CDR3 is built from 14 residues. In DNA form, the CDR3 reads TGTGCCAGCAGTCAAGAACAGGGCACAGATACGCAGTATTTT. Amino acids: CASSQEQGTDTQYF. The full variable domain, completed using reference TRBV7-7 and TRBJ2-3, is GAGVSQSPRYKVTKRGQDVTLRCDPISSHATLYWYQQALGQGPEFLTYFNYEAQPDKSGLPSDRFSAERPEGSISTLTIQRTEQRDSAMYRCASSQEQGTDTQYFGPGTRLTVL.

CDR3 amino acids: CASSQERSKQLNSPLHF. The CDR3 nucleotides read TGCGCCAGCAGCCAAGAAAGAAGTAAACAGCTAAATTCACCCCTCCACTTT. The chain uses TRBV4-1 and TRBJ1-6, with no clear D. V was shortened by 0 bases and J by 7 bases, with 16 bases between the two germline ends. Germline-derived CDR1 and CDR2 are MGHRA and YSYEKL. The CDR3 sequence is 17 residues long.

The J gene is TRBJ2-7, the V gene TRBV4-1; possible D gene TRBD2, 6 bases. V was clipped by 0 bases and J by 0 bases, with 15 bases between them. Germline V lookup: CDR1 MGHRA, CDR2 YSYEKL. The CDR3 contains 17 residues. In nucleotides, the CDR3 is TGCGCCAGCAGCCAAGATCGGGTAAGGGGACTCTCCTACGAGCAGTACTTC. Its translation is CASSQDRVRGLSYEQYF.

CDR3 loop: CASSQDLGYNQPQHF. The CDR3 DNA reads TGCGCCAGCAGCCAAGATTTAGGGTACAATCAGCCCCAGCATTTT. This chain joins TRBV4-3 and TRBJ1-5; D uncertain. Trimming left V 0 bases short and J 3 bases short, with 9 bases between. CDR1 and CDR2 from the germline V gene are LGHNA and YSLEER. CDR3 length equals 15 residues.

This clonotype was detected only a few times. This rearrangement joins TRBV6-1 to TRBJ2-1, with TRBD2 matching 12 bases. The CDR3 is made up of 18 amino acids. J was trimmed by 5 bases and V by 7 bases; bases with no gene match: 15. Germline V gene lookup returns CDR1 MNHNS and CDR2 SASEGT. For the CDR3, the DNA is TGTGCCAGCATTGGACTAGCGGGGAAACCTTTCCTCCACAATGAGCAGTTCTTC. Translation: CASIGLAGKPFLHNEQFF.

This clonotype appeared a few times. V gene TRBV4-1 combines with J gene TRBJ2-3; D unresolved. V was cut by 1 base and J by 2 bases, with 16 bases left in between. This CDR3 has 17 amino acids. Germline CDR1 reads MGHRA; CDR2 reads YSYEKL. CDR3 coding DNA: TGCGCCAGCAGCCAAGGGACGCTCCTCACTCACACAGATACGCAGTATTTT. This translates into CASSQGTLLTHTDTQYF.

The chain links TRBV12-3 or TRBV12-4 to TRBJ2-7; 8 positions agree with TRBD1. The CDR3 has 12 amino acids. V lost 6 bases and J lost 6; bases outside the gene matches: 4. The CDR3 nucleotides read TGTGCCAGCAGCCTCAGGGGGCGCGAGCAGTACTTC. Its translation: CASSLRGREQYF.